This TCR beta chain is from a study of T cell clonality in common variable immunodeficiency (dated by TCRdb to the mid-2010s). Study-wide conclusions, independent of this receptor: Correlations of repertoire features with clinical complications were constrained by heterogeneity among patients within the CVID cohort. The authors noted that sequencing repertoires of T cell subpopulations would be needed to clarify what caused the increased clonality in CVID. Reportedly, TCRbeta sequences from CVID had fewer deletions and N-nucleotide insertions, and highly modified clones with 13 or more V deletions were absent from CVID. Although equal DNA input was used, an average of approximately 74,000 unique sequences per sample was obtained for controls, compared with approximately 31,000 for CVID samples. Increased TCRbeta clonality was found in CVID subjects compared with healthy controls (t-test p = 0.018), with the increase being most characteristic of about a third of subjects. Healthy controls shared more TCRbeta clones with each other than CVID subjects shared among themselves (p < 0.0001).

This clone showed up many times. It has no known antigen specificity. The read falls 3 residues short of the CDR3 end, and the missing part is taken from the germline J gene. Equivalent amounts of genomic DNA from CVID and control samples were used as sequencing input. For every sample, a 60 bp segment covering the rearranged TCRbeta CDR3 region was amplified and then sequenced. TCRbeta amplification used the immunoSEQ assay, a bias-corrected multiplex PCR with high-throughput sequencing. Per the source publication's procedure: Every unique nucleotide sequence was considered a clone and was annotated with V, D and J genes, copy number and frequency. Sequences were labeled productive if in frame, and non-productive if out of frame or containing stop codons. As previously described, clonality was calculated on the basis of Shannon's entropy. The predicted amino acid sequences of productive clones were used to derive mean CDR3 Kyte-Doolittle hydropathy. Hierarchical clustering of scaled V gene usage was performed with the R hclust function using Manhattan distance and complete linkage. Sharing of clones by CDR3 amino acid sequence was evaluated by resampling 12 repertoires per group over 100 rounds. The repertoires were screened for around 70 published EBV-specific TCRbeta sequences and around 240 published CMV-specific TCRbeta sequences. Analysis left out a couple of CVID samples that produced under 10,000 sequences, so fewer than 55 CVID repertoires remained. TCRdb took this table from immuneACCESS and kept in-frame rearrangements with V and J called. Such tables lack part of the clones; where checked against another copy, unresolved V genes explain under half of the gap, and the rest is unexplained. The V and J calls and the clone size are those of that table, but D and trimming were determined from the DNA. The table records under 35,000 clones for this sample, and not one of them appears only once. 3.8% of the sample is held by the ten biggest clonotypes.

The CDR3, from cysteine to phenylalanine, totals 14 residues. The DNA covers only part of the CDR3, 33 bases in frame from base 1. As encoded in the germline V gene, CDR1 is SQVTM while CDR2 is ANQGSEA. V lost 8 bases and J lost 4 bases; the stretch between them is 17 bases long. Both CVID patients and healthy controls were predominantly of Caucasian heritage. Heparinized peripheral whole blood samples of about 4.5 to 8.5 ml were obtained from each donor. Genomic DNA from adults with common variable immune deficiency (CVID) and from healthy adult controls was used to sequence TCRbeta CDR3 repertoires. There were some 22 healthy adult volunteers in the control group (12 female and 10 male), ranging in age from about 20 to 70 years, with a mean age of roughly 35. To isolate peripheral blood mononuclear cells, diluted blood was subjected to density centrifugation over Hypaque 1077 or Ficoll-Paque. Genomic DNA was extracted from unsorted mononuclear cells by Qiagen column purification or by a centrifugation-based method.

The TCR comes from a person aged 18 to 75 in good health. The sequenced sample consisted of peripheral blood mononuclear cells. Recombination linked TRBV29-1 to TRBJ2-2; the D gene is perhaps TRBD1 or TRBD2, each of them matching over 6 bases. The DNA read from the CDR3 is TGCAGCATCCGACCCGGAGGGGGCACCGGGGAG. The resulting protein is CSIRPGGGTGE. The CDR3 in full is CSIRPGGGTGELFF.